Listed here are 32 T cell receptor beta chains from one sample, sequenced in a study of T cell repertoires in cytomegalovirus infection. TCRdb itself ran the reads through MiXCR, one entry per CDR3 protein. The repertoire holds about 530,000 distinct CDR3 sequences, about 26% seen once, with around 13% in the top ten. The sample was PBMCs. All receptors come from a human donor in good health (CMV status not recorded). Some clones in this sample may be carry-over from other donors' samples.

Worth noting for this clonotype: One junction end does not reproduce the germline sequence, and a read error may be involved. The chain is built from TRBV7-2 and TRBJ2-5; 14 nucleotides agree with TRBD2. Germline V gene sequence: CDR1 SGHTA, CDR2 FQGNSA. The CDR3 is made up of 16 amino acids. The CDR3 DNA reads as TGTGCCAGCAGCTCCCAGGGACTAGCGGGAGTAGAGACCCAGAACTTC. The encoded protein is CASSSQGLAGVETQNF.

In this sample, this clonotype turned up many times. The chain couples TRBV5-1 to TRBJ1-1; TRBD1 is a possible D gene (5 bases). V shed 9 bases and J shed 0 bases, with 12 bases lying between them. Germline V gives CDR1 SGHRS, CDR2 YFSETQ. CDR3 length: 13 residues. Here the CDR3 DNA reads TGCGCCACGGGCGCAGGGATGAACACTGAAGCTTTCTTT. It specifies CATGAGMNTEAFF.

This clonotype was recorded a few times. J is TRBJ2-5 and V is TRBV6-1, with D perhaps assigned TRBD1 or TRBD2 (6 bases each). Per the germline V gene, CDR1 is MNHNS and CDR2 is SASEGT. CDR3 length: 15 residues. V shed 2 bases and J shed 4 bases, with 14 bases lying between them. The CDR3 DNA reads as TGTGCCAGCAGTGAAATCGGGGGCGCGGGAGAGACCCAGTACTTC. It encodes CASSEIGGAGETQYF.

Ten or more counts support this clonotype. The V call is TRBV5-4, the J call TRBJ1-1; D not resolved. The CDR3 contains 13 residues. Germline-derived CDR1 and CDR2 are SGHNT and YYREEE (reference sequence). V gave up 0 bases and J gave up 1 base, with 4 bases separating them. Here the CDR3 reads CASSLAQNTEAFF. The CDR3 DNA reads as TGTGCCAGCAGCTTGGCCCAGAACACTGAAGCTTTCTTT.

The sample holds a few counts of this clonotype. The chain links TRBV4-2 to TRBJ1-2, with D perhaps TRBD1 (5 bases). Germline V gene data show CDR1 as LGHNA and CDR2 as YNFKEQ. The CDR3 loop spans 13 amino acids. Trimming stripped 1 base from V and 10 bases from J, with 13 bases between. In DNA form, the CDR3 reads TGTGCCAGCAGCCAAGCAGGAGGAGGGGACTACACCTTC. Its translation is CASSQAGGGDYTF.

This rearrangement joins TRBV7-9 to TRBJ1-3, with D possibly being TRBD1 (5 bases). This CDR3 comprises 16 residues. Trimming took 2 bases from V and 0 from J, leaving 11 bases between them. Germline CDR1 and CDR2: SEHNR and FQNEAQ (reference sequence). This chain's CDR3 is CASSLHYRYSGNTIYF. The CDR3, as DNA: TGTGCCAGCAGCTTACACTACAGGTACTCTGGAAACACCATATATTTT. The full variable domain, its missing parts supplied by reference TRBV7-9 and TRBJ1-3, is DTGVSQNPRHKITKRGQNVTFRCDPISEHNRLYWYRQTLGQGPEFLTYFQNEAQLEKSRLLSDRFSAERPKGSFSTLEIQRTEQGDSAMYLCASSLHYRYSGNTIYFGEGSWLTVV.

The CDR3 nucleotides are TGTGCCAGCAGCTTGGTAGGAGGGGTAGAGACCCAGTACTTC. Protein product: CASSLVGGVETQYF. The chain carries TRBV7-3 and TRBJ2-5; D may be TRBD2 (6 bases). The germline V and J ends were trimmed by 3 bases and 4 bases, with 12 bases remaining between them. Germline V lookup: CDR1 SGHTA, CDR2 FQGTGA. The length of the CDR3 is 14 residues.

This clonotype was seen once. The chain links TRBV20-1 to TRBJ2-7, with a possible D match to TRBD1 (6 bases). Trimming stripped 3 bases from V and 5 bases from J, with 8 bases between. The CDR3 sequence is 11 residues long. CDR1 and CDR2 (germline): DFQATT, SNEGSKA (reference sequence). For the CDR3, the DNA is TGCAGTGCTAGTCAGGGGAACGAGCAGTACGTC. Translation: CSASQGNEQYV.

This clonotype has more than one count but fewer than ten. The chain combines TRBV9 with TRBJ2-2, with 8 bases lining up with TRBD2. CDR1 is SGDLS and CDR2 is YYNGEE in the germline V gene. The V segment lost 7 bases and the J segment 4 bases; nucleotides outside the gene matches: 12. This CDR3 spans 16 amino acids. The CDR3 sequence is CASGGRGGRTTGELFF. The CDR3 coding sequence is TGTGCCAGCGGGGGGAGAGGCGGGAGGACCACCGGGGAGCTGTTTTTT.

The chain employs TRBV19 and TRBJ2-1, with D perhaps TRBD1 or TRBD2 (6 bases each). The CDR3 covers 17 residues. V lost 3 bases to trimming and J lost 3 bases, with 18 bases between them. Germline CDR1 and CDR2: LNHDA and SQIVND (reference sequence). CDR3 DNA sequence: TGTGCCAGTAGTATTAGCTCTTGGGGGGCCAACTACAATGAGCAGTTCTTC. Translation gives CASSISSWGANYNEQFF.

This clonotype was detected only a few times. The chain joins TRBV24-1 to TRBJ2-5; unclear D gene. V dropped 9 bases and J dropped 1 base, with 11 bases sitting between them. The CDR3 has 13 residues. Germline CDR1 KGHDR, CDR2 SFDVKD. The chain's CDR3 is CATQQSPQETQYF. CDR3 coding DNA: TGTGCCACCCAGCAATCCCCCCAAGAGACCCAGTACTTC.

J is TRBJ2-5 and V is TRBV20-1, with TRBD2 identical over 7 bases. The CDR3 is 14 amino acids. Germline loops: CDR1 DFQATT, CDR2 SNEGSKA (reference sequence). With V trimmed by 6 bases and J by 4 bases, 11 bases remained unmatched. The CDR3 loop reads CSATTGGWSETQYF. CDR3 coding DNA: TGCAGTGCAACGACCGGGGGGTGGTCAGAGACCCAGTACTTC.

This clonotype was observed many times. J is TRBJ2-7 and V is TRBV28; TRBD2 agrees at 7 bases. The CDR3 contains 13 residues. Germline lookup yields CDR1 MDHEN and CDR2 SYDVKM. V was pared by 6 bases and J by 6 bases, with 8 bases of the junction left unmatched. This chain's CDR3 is CASRPSGRREQYF. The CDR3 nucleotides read TGTGCCAGCAGGCCTAGCGGCCGTCGCGAGCAGTACTTC.

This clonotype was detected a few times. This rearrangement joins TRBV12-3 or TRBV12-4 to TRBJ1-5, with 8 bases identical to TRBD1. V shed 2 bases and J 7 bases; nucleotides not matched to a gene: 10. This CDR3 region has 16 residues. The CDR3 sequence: CASSLTGGLIGQPQHF. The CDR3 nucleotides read TGTGCCAGCAGTTTAACAGGGGGACTAATTGGACAGCCCCAGCATTTT.

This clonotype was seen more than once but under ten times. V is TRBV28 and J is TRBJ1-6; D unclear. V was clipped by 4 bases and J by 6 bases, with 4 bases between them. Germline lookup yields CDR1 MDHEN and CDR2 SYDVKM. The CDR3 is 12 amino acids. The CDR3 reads CASSSCNSPLHF. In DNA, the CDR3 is TGTGCCAGCAGTTCGTGTAATTCACCCCTCCACTTT.

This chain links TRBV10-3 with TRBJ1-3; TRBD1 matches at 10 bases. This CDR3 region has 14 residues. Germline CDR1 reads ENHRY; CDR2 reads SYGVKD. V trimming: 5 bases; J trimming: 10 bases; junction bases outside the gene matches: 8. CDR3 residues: CAISPGQGTQTIYF. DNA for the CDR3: TGTGCCATCAGTCCGGGACAGGGGACCCAGACCATATATTTT.

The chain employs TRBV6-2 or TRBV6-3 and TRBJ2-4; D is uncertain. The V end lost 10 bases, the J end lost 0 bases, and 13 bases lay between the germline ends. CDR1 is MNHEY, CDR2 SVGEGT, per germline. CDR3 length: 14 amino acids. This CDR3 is CATTTALAKNIQYF. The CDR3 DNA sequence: TGTGCCACCACGACTGCGCTAGCCAAAAACATTCAGTACTTC.

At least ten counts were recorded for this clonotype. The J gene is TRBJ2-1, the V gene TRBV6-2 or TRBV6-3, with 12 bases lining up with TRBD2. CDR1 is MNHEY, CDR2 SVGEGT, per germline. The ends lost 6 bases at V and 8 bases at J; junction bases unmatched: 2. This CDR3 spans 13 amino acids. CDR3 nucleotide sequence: TGTGCCAGCAGACTAGCGGGAGGCGATGAGCAGTTCTTC. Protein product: CASRLAGGDEQFF.

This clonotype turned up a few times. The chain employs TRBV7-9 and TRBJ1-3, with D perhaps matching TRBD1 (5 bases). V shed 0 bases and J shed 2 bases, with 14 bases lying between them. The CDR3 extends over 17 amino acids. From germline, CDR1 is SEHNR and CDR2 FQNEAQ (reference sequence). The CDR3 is CASSLARPGGTGNTIYF. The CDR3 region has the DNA TGTGCCAGCAGCTTAGCCCGCCCTGGGGGGACTGGAAACACCATATATTTT.

CDR3 sequence (DNA): TGTGCCAGCAGTTTACTGGGGGGGGGTAGCGGGAGGATCAGGAATGAGCAGTTCTTC. Translating it yields CASSLLGGGSGRIRNEQFF. The chain is built from TRBV27 and TRBJ2-1, with 10 bases matching TRBD2. Per the germline V gene, CDR1 is MNHEY and CDR2 is SMNVEV (reference sequence). This CDR3 contains 19 residues. With 2 bases clipped from V and 7 bases from J, the junction kept 17 bases outside the gene matches.

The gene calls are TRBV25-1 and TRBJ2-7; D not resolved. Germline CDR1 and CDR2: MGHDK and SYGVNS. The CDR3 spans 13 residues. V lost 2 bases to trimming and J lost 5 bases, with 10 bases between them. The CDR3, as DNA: TGTGCCAGCAGTGAAATGGGTAGCCACGAGCAGTACTTC. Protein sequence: CASSEMGSHEQYF.

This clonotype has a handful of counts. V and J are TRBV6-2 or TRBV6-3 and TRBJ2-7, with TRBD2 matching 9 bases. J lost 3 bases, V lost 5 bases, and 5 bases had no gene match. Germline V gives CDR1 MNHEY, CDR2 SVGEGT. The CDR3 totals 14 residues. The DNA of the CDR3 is TGTGCCAGCAGTACAGCGGGGGGTAACTACGAGCAGTACTTC. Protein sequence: CASSTAGGNYEQYF.

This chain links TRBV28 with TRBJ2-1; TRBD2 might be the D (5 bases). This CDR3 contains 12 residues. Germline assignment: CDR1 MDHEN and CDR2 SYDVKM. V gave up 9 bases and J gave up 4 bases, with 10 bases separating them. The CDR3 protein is CASRGPYNEQFF. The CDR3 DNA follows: TGTGCCAGTCGGGGTCCGTACAATGAGCAGTTCTTC.

The CDR3 nucleotides read TGCGCCAGCAGTCAGCCCGACAGCCCCATTCCCGATATGAACACTGAAGCTTTCTTT. Amino acid sequence: CASSQPDSPIPDMNTEAFF. This chain joins TRBV23-1 and TRBJ1-1, with a tentative D call TRBD1 (5 bases). TRBV23-1 is sorted into the ORF group, with uncertain function. The CDR3 has 19 amino acids. Trimming stripped 3 bases from V and 0 bases from J, with 23 bases between.

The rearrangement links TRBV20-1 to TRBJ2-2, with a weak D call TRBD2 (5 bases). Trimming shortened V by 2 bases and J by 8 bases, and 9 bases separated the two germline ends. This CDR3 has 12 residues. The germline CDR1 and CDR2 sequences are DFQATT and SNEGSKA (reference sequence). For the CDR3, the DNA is TGCAGTGCTAGAATGAGAGGGGGGGAGCTGTTTTTT. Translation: CSARMRGGELFF.

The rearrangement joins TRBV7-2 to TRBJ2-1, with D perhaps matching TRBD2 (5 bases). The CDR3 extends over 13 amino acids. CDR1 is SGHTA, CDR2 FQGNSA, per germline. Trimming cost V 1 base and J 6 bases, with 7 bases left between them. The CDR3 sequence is CASSLERTNEQFF. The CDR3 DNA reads TGTGCCAGCAGCTTAGAGCGGACCAATGAGCAGTTCTTC. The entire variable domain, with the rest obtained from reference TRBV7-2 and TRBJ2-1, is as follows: GAGVSQSPSNKVTEKGKDVELRCDPISGHTALYWYRQSLGQGLEFLIYFQGNSAPDKSGLPSDRFSAERTGGSVSTLTIQRTQQEDSAVYLCASSLERTNEQFFGPGTRLTVL.

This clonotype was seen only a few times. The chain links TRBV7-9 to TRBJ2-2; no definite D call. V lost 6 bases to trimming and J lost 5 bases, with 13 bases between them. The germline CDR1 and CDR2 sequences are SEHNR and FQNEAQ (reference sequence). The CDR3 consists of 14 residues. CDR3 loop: CASSKEAETGELFF. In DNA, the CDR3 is TGTGCCAGCAGTAAAGAGGCAGAAACCGGGGAGCTGTTTTTT.

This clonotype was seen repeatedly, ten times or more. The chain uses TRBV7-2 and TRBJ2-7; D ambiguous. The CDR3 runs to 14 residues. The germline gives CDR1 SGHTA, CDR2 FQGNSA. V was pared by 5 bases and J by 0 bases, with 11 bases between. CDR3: CASSLYPNSYEQYV. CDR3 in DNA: TGTGCCAGCAGCCTATACCCCAACTCCTACGAGCAGTACGTC.

CDR3: CASSPEGGRPTEAFF. CDR3 bases: TGTGCCAGCAGCCCGGAGGGGGGACGGCCCACTGAAGCTTTCTTT. V is TRBV7-6 and J is TRBJ1-1; the D gene is possibly TRBD1 (6 bases). CDR1 is SGHVS, CDR2 FNYEAQ, per germline. V lost 5 bases and J lost 4, with 17 bases in between. The CDR3 extends over 15 amino acids.

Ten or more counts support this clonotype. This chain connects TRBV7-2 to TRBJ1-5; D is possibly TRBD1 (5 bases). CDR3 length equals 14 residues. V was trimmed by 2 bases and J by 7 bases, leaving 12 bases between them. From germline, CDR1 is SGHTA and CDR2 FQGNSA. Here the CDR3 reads CASSLKRTSQPQHF. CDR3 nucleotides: TGTGCCAGCAGCTTAAAGAGGACATCCCAGCCCCAGCATTTT.

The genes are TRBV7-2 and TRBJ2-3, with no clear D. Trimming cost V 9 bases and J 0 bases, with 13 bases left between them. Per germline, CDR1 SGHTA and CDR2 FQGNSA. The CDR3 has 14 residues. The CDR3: CASGSASSTDTQYF. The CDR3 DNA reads TGTGCCAGTGGAAGCGCCTCAAGCACAGATACGCAGTATTTT.

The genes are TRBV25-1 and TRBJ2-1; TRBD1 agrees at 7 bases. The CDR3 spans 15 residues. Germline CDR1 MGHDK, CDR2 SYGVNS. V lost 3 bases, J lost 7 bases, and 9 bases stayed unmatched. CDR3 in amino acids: CASSEYPTGENEQFF. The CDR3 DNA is TGTGCCAGCAGTGAGTACCCCACAGGGGAGAATGAGCAGTTCTTC.